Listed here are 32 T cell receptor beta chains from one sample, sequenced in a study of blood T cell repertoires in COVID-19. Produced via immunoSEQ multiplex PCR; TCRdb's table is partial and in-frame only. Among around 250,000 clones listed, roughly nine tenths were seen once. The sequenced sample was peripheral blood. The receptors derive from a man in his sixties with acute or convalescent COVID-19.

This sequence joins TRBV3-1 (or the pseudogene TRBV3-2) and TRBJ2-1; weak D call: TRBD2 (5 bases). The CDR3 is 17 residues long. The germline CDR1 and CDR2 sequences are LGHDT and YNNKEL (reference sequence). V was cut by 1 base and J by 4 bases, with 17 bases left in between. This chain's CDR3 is CASSQGYSAGDYNEQFF. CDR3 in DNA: TGTGCCAGCAGCCAAGGTTATAGCGCTGGGGATTACAATGAGCAGTTCTTC.

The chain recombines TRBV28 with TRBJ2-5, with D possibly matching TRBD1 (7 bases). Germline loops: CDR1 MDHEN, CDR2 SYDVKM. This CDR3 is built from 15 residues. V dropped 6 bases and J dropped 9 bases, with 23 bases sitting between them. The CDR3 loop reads CASSQGTGEAWAQYF. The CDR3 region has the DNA TGTGCCAGCAGCCAAGGCACAGGGGAGGCCTGGGCCCAGTACTTC.

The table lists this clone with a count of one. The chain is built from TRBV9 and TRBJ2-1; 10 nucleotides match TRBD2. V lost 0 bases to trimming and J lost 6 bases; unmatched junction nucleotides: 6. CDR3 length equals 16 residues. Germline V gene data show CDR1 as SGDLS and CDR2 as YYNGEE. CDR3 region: CASSVAASGSLNEQFF. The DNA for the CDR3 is TGTGCCAGCAGCGTAGCTGCTAGCGGGAGTCTCAATGAGCAGTTCTTC.

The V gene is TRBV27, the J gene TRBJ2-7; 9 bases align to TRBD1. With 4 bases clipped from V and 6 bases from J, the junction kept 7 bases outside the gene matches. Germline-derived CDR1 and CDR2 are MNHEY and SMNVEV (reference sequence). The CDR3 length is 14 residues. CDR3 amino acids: CASSWVDRGSEQYF. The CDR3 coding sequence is TGTGCCAGCAGTTGGGTGGACAGGGGTAGCGAGCAGTACTTC.

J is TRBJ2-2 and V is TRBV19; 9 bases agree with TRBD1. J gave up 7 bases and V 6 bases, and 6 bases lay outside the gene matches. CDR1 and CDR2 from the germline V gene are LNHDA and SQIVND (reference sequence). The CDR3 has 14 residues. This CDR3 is CASSQTGGSGELFF. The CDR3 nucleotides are TGTGCCAGTAGCCAAACAGGGGGCAGCGGGGAGCTGTTTTTT.

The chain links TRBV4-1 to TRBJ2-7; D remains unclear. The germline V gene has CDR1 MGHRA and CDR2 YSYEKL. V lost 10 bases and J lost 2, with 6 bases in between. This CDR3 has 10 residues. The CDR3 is CATFPYEQYF. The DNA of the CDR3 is TGCGCCACTTTCCCCTACGAGCAGTACTTC.

The CDR3 protein is CASSPRGTSGSSNEQFF. CDR3 DNA sequence: TGTGCCAGCAGCCCAAGGGGGACTAGCGGGAGTAGTAATGAGCAGTTCTTC. This sequence joins TRBV7-9 and TRBJ2-1; TRBD2 aligns across 14 bases. J lost 7 bases, V lost 5 bases, and 10 bases had no gene match. Germline CDR1 and CDR2: SEHNR and FQNEAQ (reference sequence). This CDR3 is 17 amino acids long.

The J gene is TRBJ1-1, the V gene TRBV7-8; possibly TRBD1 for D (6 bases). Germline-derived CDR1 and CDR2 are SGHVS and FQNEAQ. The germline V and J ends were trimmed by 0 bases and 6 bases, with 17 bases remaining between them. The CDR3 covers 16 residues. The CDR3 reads CASSLANSGAGAEAFF. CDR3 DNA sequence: TGTGCCAGCAGCTTAGCGAATTCAGGGGCGGGAGCTGAAGCTTTCTTT.

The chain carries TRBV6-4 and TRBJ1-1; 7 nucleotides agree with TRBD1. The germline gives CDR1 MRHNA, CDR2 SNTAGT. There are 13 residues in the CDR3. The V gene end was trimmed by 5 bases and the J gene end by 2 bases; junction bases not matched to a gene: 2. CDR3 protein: CASSRQGNTEAFF. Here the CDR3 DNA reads TGTGCCAGCAGTCGACAGGGTAACACTGAAGCTTTCTTT.

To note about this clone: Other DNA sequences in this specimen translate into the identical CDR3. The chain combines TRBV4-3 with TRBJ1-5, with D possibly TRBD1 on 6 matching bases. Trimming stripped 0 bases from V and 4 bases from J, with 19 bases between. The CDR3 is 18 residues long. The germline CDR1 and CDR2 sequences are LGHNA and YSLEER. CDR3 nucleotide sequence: TGCGCCAGCAGCCAAGATTTAGGGGGGGGCGGTTCGAATCAGCCCCAGCATTTT. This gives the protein CASSQDLGGGGSNQPQHF.

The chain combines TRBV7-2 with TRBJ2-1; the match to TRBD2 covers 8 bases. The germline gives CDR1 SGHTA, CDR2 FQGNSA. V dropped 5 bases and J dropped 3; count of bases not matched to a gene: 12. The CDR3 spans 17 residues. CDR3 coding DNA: TGTGCCAGCAGCCCCCGGGGAGCGGGAGTCAACTACAATGAGCAGTTCTTC. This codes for CASSPRGAGVNYNEQFF.

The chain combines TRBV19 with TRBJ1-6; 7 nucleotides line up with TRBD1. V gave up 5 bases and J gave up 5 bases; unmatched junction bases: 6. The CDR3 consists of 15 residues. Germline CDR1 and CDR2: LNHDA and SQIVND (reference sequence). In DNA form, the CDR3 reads TGTGCCAGTAGTTTGCGGACAGGAAATAATTCACCCCTCCACTTT. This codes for CASSLRTGNNSPLHF.

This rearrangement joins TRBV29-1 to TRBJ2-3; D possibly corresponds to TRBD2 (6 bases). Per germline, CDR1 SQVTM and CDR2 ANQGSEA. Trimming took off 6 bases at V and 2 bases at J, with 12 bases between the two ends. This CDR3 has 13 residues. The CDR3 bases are TGCAGCGTCGACGGGAGAATCACAGATACGCAGTATTTT. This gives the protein CSVDGRITDTQYF.

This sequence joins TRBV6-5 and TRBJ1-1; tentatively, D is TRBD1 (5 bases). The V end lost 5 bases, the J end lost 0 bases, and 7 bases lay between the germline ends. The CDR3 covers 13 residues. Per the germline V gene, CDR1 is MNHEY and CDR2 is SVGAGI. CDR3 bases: TGTGCCAGCAGTCGGACAATGAACACTGAAGCTTTCTTT. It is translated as CASSRTMNTEAFF.

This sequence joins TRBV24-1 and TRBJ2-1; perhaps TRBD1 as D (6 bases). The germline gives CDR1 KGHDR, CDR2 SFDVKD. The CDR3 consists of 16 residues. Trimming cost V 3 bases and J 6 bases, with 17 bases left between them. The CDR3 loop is CATSDEGRGAINEQFF. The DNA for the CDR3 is TGTGCCACCAGTGATGAGGGCAGGGGAGCAATCAATGAGCAGTTCTTC.

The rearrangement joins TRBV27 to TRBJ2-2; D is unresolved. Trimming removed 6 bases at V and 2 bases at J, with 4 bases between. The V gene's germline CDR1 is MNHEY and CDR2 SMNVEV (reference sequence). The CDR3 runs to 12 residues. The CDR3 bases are TGTGCCAGCAGGCGTAACACCGGGGAGCTGTTTTTT. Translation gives CASRRNTGELFF.

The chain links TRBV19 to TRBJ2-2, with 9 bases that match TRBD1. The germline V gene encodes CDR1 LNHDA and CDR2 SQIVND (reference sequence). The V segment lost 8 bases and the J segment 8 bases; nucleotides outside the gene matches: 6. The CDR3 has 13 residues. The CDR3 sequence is CASGGQGRGELFF. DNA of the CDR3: TGTGCCAGTGGGGGACAGGGACGAGGGGAGCTGTTTTTT.

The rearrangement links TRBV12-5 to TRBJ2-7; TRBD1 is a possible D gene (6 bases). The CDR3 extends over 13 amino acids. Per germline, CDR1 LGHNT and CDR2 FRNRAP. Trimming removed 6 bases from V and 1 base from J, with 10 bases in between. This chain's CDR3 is CASGPDSSYEQYF. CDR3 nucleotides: TGTGCTAGTGGCCCGGACAGTTCCTACGAGCAGTACTTC.

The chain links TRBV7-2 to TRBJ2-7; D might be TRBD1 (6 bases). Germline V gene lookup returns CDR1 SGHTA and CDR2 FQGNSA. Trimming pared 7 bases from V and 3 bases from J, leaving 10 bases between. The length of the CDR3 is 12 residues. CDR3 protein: CASTGVSYEQYF. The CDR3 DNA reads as TGTGCCAGCACAGGGGTTAGCTACGAGCAGTACTTC. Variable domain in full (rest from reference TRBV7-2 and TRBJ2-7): GAGVSQSPSNKVTEKGKDVELRCDPISGHTALYWYRQSLGQGLEFLIYFQGNSAPDKSGLPSDRFSAERTGGSVSTLTIQRTQQEDSAVYLCASTGVSYEQYFGPGTRLTVT.

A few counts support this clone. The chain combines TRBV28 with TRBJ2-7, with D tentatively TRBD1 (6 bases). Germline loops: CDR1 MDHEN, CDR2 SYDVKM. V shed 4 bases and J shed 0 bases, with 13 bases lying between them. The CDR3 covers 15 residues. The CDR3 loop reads CASSSPWTASYEQYF. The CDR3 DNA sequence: TGTGCCAGCAGTTCCCCTTGGACAGCCTCCTACGAGCAGTACTTC. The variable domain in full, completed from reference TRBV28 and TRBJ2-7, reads DVKVTQSSRYLVKRTGEKVFLECVQDMDHENMFWYRQDPGLGLRLIYFSYDVKMKEKGDIPEGYSVSREKKERFSLILESASTNQTSMYLCASSSPWTASYEQYFGPGTRLTVT.

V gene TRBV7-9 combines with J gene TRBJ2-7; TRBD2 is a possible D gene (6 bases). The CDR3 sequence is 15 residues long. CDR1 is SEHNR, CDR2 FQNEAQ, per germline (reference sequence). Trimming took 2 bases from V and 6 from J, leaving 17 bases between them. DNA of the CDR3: TGTGCCAGCAGCTTACAGTCGGGACTGAGAGGCGAGCAGTACTTC. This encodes CASSLQSGLRGEQYF.

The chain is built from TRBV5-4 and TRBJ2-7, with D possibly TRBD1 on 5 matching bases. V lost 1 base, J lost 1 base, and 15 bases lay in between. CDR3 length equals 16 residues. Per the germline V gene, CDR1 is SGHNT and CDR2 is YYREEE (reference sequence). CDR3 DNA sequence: TGTGCCAGCAGCTTGCCCCAGGACATGACTTCCTACGAGCAGTACTTC. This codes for CASSLPQDMTSYEQYF. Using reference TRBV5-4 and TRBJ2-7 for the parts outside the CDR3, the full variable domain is ETGVTQSPTHLIKTRGQQVTLRCSSQSGHNTVSWYQQALGQGPQFIFQYYREEENGRGNFPPRFSGLQFPNYSSELNVNALELDDSALYLCASSLPQDMTSYEQYFGPGTRLTVT.

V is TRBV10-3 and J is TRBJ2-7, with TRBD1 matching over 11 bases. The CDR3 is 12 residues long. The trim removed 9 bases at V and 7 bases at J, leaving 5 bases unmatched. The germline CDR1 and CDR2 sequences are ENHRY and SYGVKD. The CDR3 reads CAMGQGEGEQYF. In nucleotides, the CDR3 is TGTGCCATGGGACAGGGGGAAGGTGAGCAGTACTTC.

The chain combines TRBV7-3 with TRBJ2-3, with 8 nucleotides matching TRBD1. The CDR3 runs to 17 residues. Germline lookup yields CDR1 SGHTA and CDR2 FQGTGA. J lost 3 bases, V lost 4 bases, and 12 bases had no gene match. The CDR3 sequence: CASSSSTRQGRTDTQYF. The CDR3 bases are TGTGCCAGCAGCTCTTCAACTCGACAGGGGAGGACAGATACGCAGTATTTT.

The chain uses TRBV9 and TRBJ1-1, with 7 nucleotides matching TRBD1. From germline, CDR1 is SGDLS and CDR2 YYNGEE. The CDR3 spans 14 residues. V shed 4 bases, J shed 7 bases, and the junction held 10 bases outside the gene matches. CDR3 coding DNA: TGTGCCAGCAGCCCAGACCCCGGGACAGATGAAGCTTTCTTT. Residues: CASSPDPGTDEAFF.

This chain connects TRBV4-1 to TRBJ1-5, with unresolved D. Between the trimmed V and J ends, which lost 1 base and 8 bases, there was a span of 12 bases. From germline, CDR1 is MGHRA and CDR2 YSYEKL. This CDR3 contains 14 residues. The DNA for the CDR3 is TGCGCCAGCAGCCAAGTTAGTGGTCTAGAGCCCCAGCATTTT. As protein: CASSQVSGLEPQHF.

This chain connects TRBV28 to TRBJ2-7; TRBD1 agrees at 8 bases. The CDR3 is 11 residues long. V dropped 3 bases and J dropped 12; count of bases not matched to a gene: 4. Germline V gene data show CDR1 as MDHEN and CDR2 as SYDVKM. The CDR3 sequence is CASSLEQGVYF. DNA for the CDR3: TGTGCCAGCAGTTTGGAACAGGGGGTGTACTTC.

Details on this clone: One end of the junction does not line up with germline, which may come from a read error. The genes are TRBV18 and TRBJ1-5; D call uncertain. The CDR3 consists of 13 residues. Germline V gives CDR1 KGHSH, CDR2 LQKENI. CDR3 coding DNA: TGTGCCAGCTCACCAGAGGGCAACCAGCCCCAGCATTTT. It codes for CASSPEGNQPQHF.

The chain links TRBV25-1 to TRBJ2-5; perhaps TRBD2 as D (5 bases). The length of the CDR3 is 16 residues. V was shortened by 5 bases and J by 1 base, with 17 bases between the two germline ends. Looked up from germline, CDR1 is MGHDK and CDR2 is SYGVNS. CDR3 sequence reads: CASSPGNLGIQETQYF. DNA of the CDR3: TGTGCCAGCAGTCCGGGGAATTTGGGGATCCAAGAGACCCAGTACTTC.

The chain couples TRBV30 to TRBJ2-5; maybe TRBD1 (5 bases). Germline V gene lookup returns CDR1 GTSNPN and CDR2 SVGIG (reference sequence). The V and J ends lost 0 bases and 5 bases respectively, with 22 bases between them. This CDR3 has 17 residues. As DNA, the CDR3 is TGTGCCTGGAGTGTACAAGGGGCAGGGTTGAGTGTGGAGACCCAGTACTTC. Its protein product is CAWSVQGAGLSVETQYF.

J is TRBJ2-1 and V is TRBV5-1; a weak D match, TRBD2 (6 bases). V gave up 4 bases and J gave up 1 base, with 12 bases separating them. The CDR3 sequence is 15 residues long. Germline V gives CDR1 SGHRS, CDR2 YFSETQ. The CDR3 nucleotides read TGCGCCAGCAGCACCCTTAGCGGATCCTACAATGAGCAGTTCTTC. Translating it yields CASSTLSGSYNEQFF. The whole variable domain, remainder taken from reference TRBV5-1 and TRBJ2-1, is KAGVTQTPRYLIKTRGQQVTLSCSPISGHRSVSWYQQTPGQGLQFLFEYFSETQRNKGNFPGRFSGRQFSNSRSEMNVSTLELGDSALYLCASSTLSGSYNEQFFGPGTRLTVL.

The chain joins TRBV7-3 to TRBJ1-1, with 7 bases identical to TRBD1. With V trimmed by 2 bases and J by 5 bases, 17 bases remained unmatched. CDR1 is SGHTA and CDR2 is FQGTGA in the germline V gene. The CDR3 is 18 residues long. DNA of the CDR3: TGTGCCAGCAGCTTACTCCGTCTCTCGGCAGGGGGTGGAACTGAAGCTTTCTTT. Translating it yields CASSLLRLSAGGGTEAFF. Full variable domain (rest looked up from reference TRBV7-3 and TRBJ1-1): GAGVSQTPSNKVTEKGKYVELRCDPISGHTALYWYRQSLGQGPEFLIYFQGTGAADDSGLPNDRFFAVRPEGSVSTLKIQRTERGDSAVYLCASSLLRLSAGGGTEAFFGQGTRLTVV.